The rows below give T cell receptor beta chains drawn from one sample of a study of blood T cell repertoires in COVID-19. Assay used: immunoSEQ multiplex PCR; TCRdb lists only in-frame clones, some missing. Among approximately 120,000 clones, over 80% were seen once, and the ten largest hold 15% to 20%. The sequenced material came from peripheral blood. The origin of the receptors is an older woman with acute or convalescent COVID-19. Both conserved end residues are part of each CDR3. The D gene is left open where the match is weak. Size values are once, few and many counts, or a class for expanded clones, and some rows have none.

cdr3_aa: CASSSRQLNTEAFF; cdr3_nt: TGTGCCAGCAGTTCCCGACAGTTGAACACTGAAGCTTTCTTT; d_call: NA; j_call: TRBJ1-1; clone_size: NA; v_call: TRBV6-6
cdr3_aa: CASRGGSYNEQFF; cdr3_nt: TGTGCCAGTCGCGGCGGGAGCTACAATGAGCAGTTCTTC; d_call: TRBD2; j_call: TRBJ2-1; clone_size: NA; v_call: TRBV28
cdr3_aa: CASRVDSSSGNTIYF; cdr3_nt: TGCGCCAGCAGGGTTGACAGTAGCTCTGGAAACACCATATATTTT; d_call: NA; j_call: TRBJ1-3; clone_size: NA; v_call: TRBV5-1
cdr3_aa: CASSLNPPGLGNTIYF; cdr3_nt: TGTGCCAGCAGCTTAAATCCTCCCGGACTTGGAAACACCATATATTTT; d_call: NA; j_call: TRBJ1-3; clone_size: NA; v_call: TRBV7-8
cdr3_aa: CASSESGNTEAFF; cdr3_nt: TGCGCCAGCAGTGAATCAGGAAACACTGAAGCTTTCTTT; d_call: NA; j_call: TRBJ1-1; clone_size: NA; v_call: TRBV10-1
cdr3_aa: CATSRDKGIAGGEQYF; cdr3_nt: TGTGCCACCAGCAGAGATAAGGGAATAGCGGGGGGCGAGCAGTACTTC; d_call: TRBD2; j_call: TRBJ2-7; clone_size: NA; v_call: TRBV15
cdr3_aa: CASSRTGAGANVLTF; cdr3_nt: TGTGCCAGCAGCCGGACAGGGGCCGGGGCCAACGTCCTGACTTTC; d_call: TRBD1; j_call: TRBJ2-6; clone_size: NA; v_call: TRBV5-8
cdr3_aa: CASSMRETNTEAFF; cdr3_nt: TGTGCCAGTAGTATGAGGGAAACGAACACTGAAGCTTTCTTT; d_call: NA; j_call: TRBJ1-1; clone_size: once; v_call: TRBV19
cdr3_aa: CASSSGTGRGNQPQHF; cdr3_nt: TGTGCCAGCAGTTCGGGGACAGGGAGGGGCAATCAGCCCCAGCATTTT; d_call: TRBD1; j_call: TRBJ1-5; clone_size: NA; v_call: TRBV6-5
cdr3_aa: CASRNLAAEAFF; cdr3_nt: TGTGCCAGCAGAAATCTGGCGGCTGAAGCTTTCTTT; d_call: NA; j_call: TRBJ1-1; clone_size: NA; v_call: TRBV6-5
cdr3_aa: CASSLGTPYEQYF; cdr3_nt: TGTGCCAGCAGTTTGGGCACCCCATACGAGCAGTACTTC; d_call: NA; j_call: TRBJ2-7; clone_size: NA; v_call: TRBV12-3/TRBV12-4
cdr3_aa: CASSPVESGAHLEYF; cdr3_nt: TGTGCCAGCTCACCGGTGGAATCTGGAGCCCACCTGGAGTATTTT; d_call: NA; j_call: TRBJ2-3; clone_size: NA; v_call: TRBV18
cdr3_aa: CASSDPPNRERNTEAFF; cdr3_nt: TGTGCCAGCAGCGATCCCCCTAACAGGGAGCGAAACACTGAAGCTTTCTTT; d_call: NA; j_call: TRBJ1-1; clone_size: NA; v_call: TRBV9
cdr3_aa: CASSSGTGGTEAFF; cdr3_nt: TGTGCCAGCAGCTCGGGGACAGGTGGAACTGAAGCTTTCTTT; d_call: TRBD1; j_call: TRBJ1-1; clone_size: NA; v_call: TRBV5-6
cdr3_aa: CASRAGTGQETQYF; cdr3_nt: TGTGCCAGCAGAGCCGGGACAGGCCAAGAGACCCAGTACTTC; d_call: TRBD1; j_call: TRBJ2-5; clone_size: NA; v_call: TRBV2
cdr3_aa: CASSLRQALPQHF; cdr3_nt: TGTGCCAGCAGCCTTCGGCAGGCTCTTCCCCAGCATTTT; d_call: NA; j_call: TRBJ1-5; clone_size: NA; v_call: TRBV11-2
cdr3_aa: CASSQPSGGSYNEQFF; cdr3_nt: TGTGCCAGCAGCCAGCCTAGCGGGGGATCCTACAATGAGCAGTTCTTC; d_call: TRBD2; j_call: TRBJ2-1; clone_size: NA; v_call: TRBV28
cdr3_aa: CASGQGARETQYF; cdr3_nt: TGCGCCAGCGGACAGGGGGCGAGGGAGACCCAGTACTTC; d_call: TRBD1; j_call: TRBJ2-5; clone_size: NA; v_call: TRBV5-1
cdr3_aa: CASSQGLDKDGANVLTF; cdr3_nt: TGCGCCAGCAGTCAAGGACTGGATAAAGACGGGGCCAACGTCCTGACTTTC; d_call: NA; j_call: TRBJ2-6; clone_size: NA; v_call: TRBV23-1
cdr3_aa: CSVPTTPPVLVDEQFF; cdr3_nt: TGCAGCGTTCCTACGACTCCCCCCGTGCTGGTGGATGAGCAGTTCTTC; d_call: NA; j_call: TRBJ2-1; clone_size: NA; v_call: TRBV29-1
cdr3_aa: CATSSLQGEETFF; cdr3_nt: TGTGCCACCAGCAGTCTACAGGGGGAGGAAACTTTCTTT; d_call: TRBD1; j_call: TRBJ1-1; clone_size: once; v_call: TRBV15
cdr3_aa: CASSVESGFGEQYF; cdr3_nt: TGTGCCAGCAGCGTAGAATCGGGGTTTGGCGAGCAGTACTTC; d_call: NA; j_call: TRBJ2-7; clone_size: NA; v_call: TRBV9
cdr3_aa: CASSLLRGETQYF; cdr3_nt: TGTGCCAGCAGCTTACTGCGGGGGGAGACCCAGTACTTC; d_call: TRBD2; j_call: TRBJ2-5; clone_size: NA; v_call: TRBV7-3
cdr3_aa: CARGGPQGYSYEQYF; cdr3_nt: TGTGCCAGGGGGGGGCCTCAGGGGTACTCCTACGAGCAGTACTTC; d_call: NA; j_call: TRBJ2-7; clone_size: NA; v_call: TRBV5-4
cdr3_aa: CASSRWEDTIYF; cdr3_nt: TGTGCCAGCAGCCGCTGGGAGGACACCATATATTTT; d_call: NA; j_call: TRBJ1-3; clone_size: NA; v_call: TRBV3-1/TRBV3-2
cdr3_aa: CASSYGAPFF; cdr3_nt: TGTGCCAGCAGTTATGGGGCCCCTTTCTTT; d_call: NA; j_call: TRBJ1-1; clone_size: few; v_call: TRBV12-3/TRBV12-4
cdr3_aa: CASSDTYEQYF; cdr3_nt: TGCGCCAGCTCAGACACCTACGAGCAGTACTTC; d_call: NA; j_call: TRBJ2-7; clone_size: few; v_call: TRBV10-2
cdr3_aa: CASSLKAGGSHEQYF; cdr3_nt: TGTGCCAGCAGCTTAAAGGCAGGGGGATCCCACGAGCAGTACTTC; d_call: TRBD1; j_call: TRBJ2-7; clone_size: NA; v_call: TRBV7-6
cdr3_aa: CASSPWDRNYEQYF; cdr3_nt: TGCGCCAGCAGCCCGTGGGACAGAAACTACGAGCAGTACTTC; d_call: TRBD1; j_call: TRBJ2-7; clone_size: NA; v_call: TRBV5-1
cdr3_aa: CASSARQGVEQYF; cdr3_nt: TGTGCCAGCAGTGCCAGACAGGGAGTCGAGCAGTACTTC; d_call: TRBD1; j_call: TRBJ2-7; clone_size: few; v_call: TRBV28
cdr3_aa: CASSLGSPLAGGEQYF; cdr3_nt: TGTGCCAGCAGCTTGGGTTCACCACTAGCGGGAGGTGAGCAGTACTTC; d_call: TRBD2; j_call: TRBJ2-7; clone_size: NA; v_call: TRBV5-4
cdr3_aa: CASSLWGGEDIDEQYF; cdr3_nt: TGTGCCAGCAGCTTATGGGGGGGGGAGGACATCGACGAGCAGTACTTC; d_call: TRBD2; j_call: TRBJ2-7; clone_size: once; v_call: TRBV7-8
cdr3_aa: CASRNTGFGGNTIYF; cdr3_nt: TGCGCCAGCCGAAACACAGGTTTTGGTGGAAACACCATATATTTT; d_call: NA; j_call: TRBJ1-3; clone_size: NA; v_call: TRBV5-1
cdr3_aa: CASKRTGANTDTQYF; cdr3_nt: TGTGCCAGCAAAAGGACAGGGGCGAACACAGATACGCAGTATTTT; d_call: TRBD1; j_call: TRBJ2-3; clone_size: NA; v_call: TRBV27
cdr3_aa: CASSSRTIAKNIQYF; cdr3_nt: TGTGCCAGCAGCTCGCGGACAATAGCCAAAAACATTCAGTACTTC; d_call: NA; j_call: TRBJ2-4; clone_size: once; v_call: TRBV5-6
cdr3_aa: CASSGPGQGSYEQYF; cdr3_nt: TGTGCCAGCAGCGGGCCGGGACAGGGGTCCTACGAGCAGTACTTC; d_call: TRBD1; j_call: TRBJ2-7; clone_size: once; v_call: TRBV5-4
cdr3_aa: CASLRDRDNEQFF; cdr3_nt: TGTGCCAGCCTCCGGGACAGGGACAATGAGCAGTTCTTC; d_call: TRBD1; j_call: TRBJ2-1; clone_size: once; v_call: TRBV2
cdr3_aa: CASSESDQESYEQYF; cdr3_nt: TGTGCCAGCAGTGAATCGGATCAGGAATCCTACGAGCAGTACTTC; d_call: NA; j_call: TRBJ2-7; clone_size: NA; v_call: TRBV25-1
cdr3_aa: CASRSGPTTSYEQYF; cdr3_nt: TGTGCCAGCAGATCAGGGCCTACGACCTCCTACGAGCAGTACTTC; d_call: NA; j_call: TRBJ2-7; clone_size: NA; v_call: TRBV28
cdr3_aa: CASSEPGATNEKLFF; cdr3_nt: TGTGCCAGCAGTGAACCAGGGGCAACTAATGAAAAACTGTTTTTT; d_call: NA; j_call: TRBJ1-4; clone_size: NA; v_call: TRBV25-1
cdr3_aa: CASSFGRTDSYEQYF; cdr3_nt: TGTGCCAGCAGCTTCGGCCGGACAGACTCCTACGAGCAGTACTTC; d_call: NA; j_call: TRBJ2-7; clone_size: once; v_call: TRBV11-2
cdr3_aa: CASRTGMDRFNYGYTF; cdr3_nt: TGTGCCAGCAGAACCGGAATGGACAGGTTTAACTATGGCTACACCTTC; d_call: TRBD1; j_call: TRBJ1-2; clone_size: few; v_call: TRBV2
cdr3_aa: CASRAGTGGSSYGYTF; cdr3_nt: TGCGCCAGCAGGGCCGGGACAGGGGGCTCCAGCTATGGCTACACCTTC; d_call: TRBD1; j_call: TRBJ1-2; clone_size: NA; v_call: TRBV5-1
cdr3_aa: CASSPVSGGQPQHF; cdr3_nt: TGTGCCAGCTCTCCTGTGTCAGGGGGGCAGCCCCAGCATTTT; d_call: TRBD1; j_call: TRBJ1-5; clone_size: NA; v_call: TRBV18
cdr3_aa: CASRLGPPGLASYEQYF; cdr3_nt: TGTGCAAGTCGCTTAGGCCCCCCAGGACTCGCCTCCTACGAGCAGTACTTC; d_call: NA; j_call: TRBJ2-7; clone_size: NA; v_call: TRBV12-2
cdr3_aa: CASSLLVGGPRGYTF; cdr3_nt: TGTGCCAGCAGCTTATTGGTGGGCGGGCCCCGTGGCTACACCTTC; d_call: NA; j_call: TRBJ1-2; clone_size: NA; v_call: TRBV7-2
cdr3_aa: CASSFGGLRQPQHF; cdr3_nt: TGTGCCAGCAGCTTCGGGGGACTACGTCAGCCCCAGCATTTT; d_call: NA; j_call: TRBJ1-5; clone_size: once; v_call: TRBV28
cdr3_aa: CASSQGVTNEKLFF; cdr3_nt: TGTGCCAGCTCTCAGGGGGTGACTAATGAAAAACTGTTTTTT; d_call: TRBD1; j_call: TRBJ1-4; clone_size: NA; v_call: TRBV19
cdr3_aa: CASSQGQVDTGELFF; cdr3_nt: TGTGCCAGCAGCCAAGGACAGGTCGACACCGGGGAGCTGTTTTTT; d_call: TRBD1; j_call: TRBJ2-2; clone_size: NA; v_call: TRBV9
cdr3_aa: CASSLGTASTDTQYF; cdr3_nt: TGTGCCAGCAGCTTAGGGACAGCTAGCACAGATACGCAGTATTTT; d_call: NA; j_call: TRBJ2-3; clone_size: NA; v_call: TRBV11-3
cdr3_aa: CASSLPTGAPYEQYF; cdr3_nt: TGTGCCAGCAGTTTGCCGACAGGGGCCCCCTACGAGCAGTACTTC; d_call: TRBD1; j_call: TRBJ2-7; clone_size: NA; v_call: TRBV28